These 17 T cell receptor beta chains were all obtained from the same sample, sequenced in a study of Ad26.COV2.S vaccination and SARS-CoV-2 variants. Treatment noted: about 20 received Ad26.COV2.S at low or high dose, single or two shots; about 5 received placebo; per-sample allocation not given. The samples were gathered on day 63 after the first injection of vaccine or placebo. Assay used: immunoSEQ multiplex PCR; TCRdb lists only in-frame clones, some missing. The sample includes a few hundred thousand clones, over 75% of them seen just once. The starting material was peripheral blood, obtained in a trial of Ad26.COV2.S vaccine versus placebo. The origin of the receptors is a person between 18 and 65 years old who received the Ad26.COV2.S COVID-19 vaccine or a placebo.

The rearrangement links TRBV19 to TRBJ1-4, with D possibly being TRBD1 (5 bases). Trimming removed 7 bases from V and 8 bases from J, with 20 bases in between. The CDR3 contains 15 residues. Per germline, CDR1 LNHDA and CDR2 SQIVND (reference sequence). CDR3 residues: CASNLSGARGEKLFF. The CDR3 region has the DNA TGTGCCAGTAACCTCTCCGGGGCCCGGGGGGAAAAACTGTTTTTT. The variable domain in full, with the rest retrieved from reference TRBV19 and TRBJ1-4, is DGGITQSPKYLFRKEGQNVTLSCEQNLNHDAMYWYRQDPGQGLRLIYYSQIVNDFQKGDIAEGYSVSREKKESFPLTVTSAQKNPTAFYLCASNLSGARGEKLFFGSGTQLSVL.

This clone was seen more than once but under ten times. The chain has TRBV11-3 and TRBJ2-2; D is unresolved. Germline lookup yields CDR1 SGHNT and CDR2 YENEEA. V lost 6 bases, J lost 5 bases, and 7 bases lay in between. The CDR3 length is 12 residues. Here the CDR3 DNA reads TGTGCCAGCAGAGGTAGGACCGGGGAGCTGTTTTTT. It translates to CASRGRTGELFF.

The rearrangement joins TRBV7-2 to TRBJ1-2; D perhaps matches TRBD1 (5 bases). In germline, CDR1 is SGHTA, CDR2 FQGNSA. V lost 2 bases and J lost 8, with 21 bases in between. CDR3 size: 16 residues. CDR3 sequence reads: CASSLSGLRGLNGYTF. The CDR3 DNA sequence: TGTGCCAGCAGCTTATCCGGCTTGCGGGGCTTGAACGGCTACACCTTC.

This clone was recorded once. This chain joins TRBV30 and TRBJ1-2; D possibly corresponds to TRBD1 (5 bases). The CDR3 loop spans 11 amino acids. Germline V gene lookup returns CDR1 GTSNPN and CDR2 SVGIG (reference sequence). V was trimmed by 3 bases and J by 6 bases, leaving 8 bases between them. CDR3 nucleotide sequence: TGTGCCTGGAGCGGGGGTAATGGCTACACCTTC. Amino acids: CAWSGGNGYTF.

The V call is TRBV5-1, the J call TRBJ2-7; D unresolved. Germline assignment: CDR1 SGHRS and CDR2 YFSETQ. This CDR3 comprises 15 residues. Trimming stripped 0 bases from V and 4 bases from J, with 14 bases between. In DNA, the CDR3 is TGCGCCAGCAGCTTGGCGCCGGGTGGGGTATACGAGCAGTACTTC. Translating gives CASSLAPGGVYEQYF.

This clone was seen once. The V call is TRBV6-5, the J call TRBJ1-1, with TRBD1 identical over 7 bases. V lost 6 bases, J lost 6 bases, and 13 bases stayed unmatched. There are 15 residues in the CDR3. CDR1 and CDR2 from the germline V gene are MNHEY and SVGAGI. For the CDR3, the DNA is TGTGCCAGCAGCCGGGAGAGACAGGGAATTGCTGAAGCTTTCTTT. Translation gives CASSRERQGIAEAFF.

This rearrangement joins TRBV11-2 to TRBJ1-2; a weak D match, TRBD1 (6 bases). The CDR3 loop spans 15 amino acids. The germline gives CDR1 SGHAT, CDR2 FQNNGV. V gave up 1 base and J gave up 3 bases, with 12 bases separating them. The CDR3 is CASSLVGDTYYGYTF. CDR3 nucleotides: TGTGCCAGCAGCTTAGTAGGGGACACCTACTATGGCTACACCTTC.

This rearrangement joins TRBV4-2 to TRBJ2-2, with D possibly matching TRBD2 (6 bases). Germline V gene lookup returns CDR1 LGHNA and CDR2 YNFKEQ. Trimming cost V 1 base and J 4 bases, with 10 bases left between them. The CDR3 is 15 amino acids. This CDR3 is CASSQAGVTTGELFF. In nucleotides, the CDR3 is TGTGCCAGCAGCCAAGCGGGGGTCACCACCGGGGAGCTGTTTTTT.

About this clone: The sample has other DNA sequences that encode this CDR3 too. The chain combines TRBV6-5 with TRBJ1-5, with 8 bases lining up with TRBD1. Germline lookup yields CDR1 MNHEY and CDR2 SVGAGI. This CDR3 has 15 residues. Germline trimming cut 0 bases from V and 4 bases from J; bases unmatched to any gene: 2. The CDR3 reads CASSYSGTGNQPQHF. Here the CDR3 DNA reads TGTGCCAGCAGTTACTCCGGGACAGGTAATCAGCCCCAGCATTTT.

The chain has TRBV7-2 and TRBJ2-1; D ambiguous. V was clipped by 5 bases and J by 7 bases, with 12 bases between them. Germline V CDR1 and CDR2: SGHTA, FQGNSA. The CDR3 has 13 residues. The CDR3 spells CASSTVVGNEQFF. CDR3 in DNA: TGTGCCAGCAGCACCGTTGTGGGGAATGAGCAGTTCTTC.

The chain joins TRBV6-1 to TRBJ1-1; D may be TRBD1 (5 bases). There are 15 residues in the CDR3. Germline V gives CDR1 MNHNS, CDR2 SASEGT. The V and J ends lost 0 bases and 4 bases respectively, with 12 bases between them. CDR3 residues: CASSEAGQGVTEAFF. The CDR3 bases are TGTGCCAGCAGTGAAGCAGGGCAGGGAGTCACTGAAGCTTTCTTT.

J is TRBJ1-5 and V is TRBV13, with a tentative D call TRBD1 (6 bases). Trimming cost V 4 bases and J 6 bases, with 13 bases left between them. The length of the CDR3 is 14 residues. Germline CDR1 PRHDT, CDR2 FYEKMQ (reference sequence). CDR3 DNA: TGTGCCAGCAGCTCACAGGGTTCGGGTCAGCCCCAGCATTTT. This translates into CASSSQGSGQPQHF.

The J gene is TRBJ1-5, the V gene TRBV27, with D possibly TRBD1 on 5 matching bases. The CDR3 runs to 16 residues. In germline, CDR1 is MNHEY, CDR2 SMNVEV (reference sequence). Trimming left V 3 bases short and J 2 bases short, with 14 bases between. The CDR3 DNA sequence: TGTGCCAGCAGTTTCTCTGGGGGGGAAGGCAATCAGCCCCAGCATTTT. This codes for CASSFSGGEGNQPQHF.

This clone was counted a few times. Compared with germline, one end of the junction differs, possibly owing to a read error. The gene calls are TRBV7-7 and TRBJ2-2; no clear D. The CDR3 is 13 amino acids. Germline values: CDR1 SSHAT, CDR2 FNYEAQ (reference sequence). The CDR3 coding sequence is TGTGCTAGCAGCTTAGTGGGTGCCGGGGAGCTGTTTTTT. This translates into CASSLVGAGELFF.

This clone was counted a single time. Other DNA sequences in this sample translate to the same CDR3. CDR3 residues: CASSGLAGGPQETQYF. The CDR3 DNA reads TGTGCCAGCAGCGGGCTAGCGGGGGGCCCTCAAGAGACCCAGTACTTC. This chain uses TRBV9 with TRBJ2-5, with 11 bases fitting TRBD2. Germline V gene lookup returns CDR1 SGDLS and CDR2 YYNGEE. CDR3 length: 16 residues. V shed 3 bases, J shed 2 bases, and the junction held 6 bases outside the gene matches.

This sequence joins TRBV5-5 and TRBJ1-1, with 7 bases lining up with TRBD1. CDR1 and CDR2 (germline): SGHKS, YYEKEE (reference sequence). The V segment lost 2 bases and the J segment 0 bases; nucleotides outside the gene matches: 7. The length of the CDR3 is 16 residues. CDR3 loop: CASSFRDSVLNTEAFF. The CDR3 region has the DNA TGTGCCAGCAGCTTTCGGGACAGCGTATTGAACACTGAAGCTTTCTTT.

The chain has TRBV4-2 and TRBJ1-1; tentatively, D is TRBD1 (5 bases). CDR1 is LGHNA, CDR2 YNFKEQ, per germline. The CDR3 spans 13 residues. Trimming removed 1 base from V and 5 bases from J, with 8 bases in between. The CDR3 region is CASSQGAGTEAFF. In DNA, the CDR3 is TGTGCCAGCAGCCAAGGAGCAGGGACTGAAGCTTTCTTT.